This is a list of T cell receptor beta chains from one sample in a study of molecular identifiers for immune sequencing clone quantification. TCRdb re-derived calls from the PCR reads in MiXCR, one entry per CDR3 protein. The table lists about half a million distinct CDR3 sequences, about 20% of them singletons. The sample consisted of naive CD8+ T cells from blood, with Jurkat cell RNA spiked in. Receptors were obtained from a human donor in good health. Some libraries in this study had Jurkat cell RNA spiked in. The conserved cysteine and the conserved F or W are not part of the CDR3 here.

v_gene	CDR3aa
TRBV30	AWSTKGRGEAF
TRBV4-1	ASGQAGWGLADTQY
TRBV6-2/TRBV6-3	ASVGSILVEAF
TRBV6-2/TRBV6-3	ASSDRGLYIQY
TRBV4-3	ASSQSRAYEQY
TRBV9	ASSVGVGSYEQY
TRBV9	ASSSWTSAYGTDTQY
TRBV10-3	AIKRQLNTEAF
TRBV5-1	ASSLWGGGSYEQY
TRBV4-3	ASSQGAGGRGYTEAF
TRBV10-1	ASSPLEDYNGQF
TRBV9	ASSVEGDAYEQY
TRBV27	ASSLQVNEKLF
TRBV12-3/TRBV12-4	ASSLVSEGLTGLGEQY
TRBV7-2	ASSFIGPAAYEQY
TRBV27	ASSSAGAGSNQPQH
TRBV30	AWRTSGTHEQY
TRBV20-1	SARLQDLAKNIQY
TRBV6-1	ASSETGGSNQPQH
TRBV30	AWSRGLAGSYEQY
TRBV12-3/TRBV12-4	ASSFYVGPEETQY
TRBV6-6	ASSRGRGGGIQGDTEAF
TRBV9	ASSVGGEGDTQY
TRBV28	ASSTIYTTWAFSTDTQY
TRBV7-6	ASRSTSGDYNEQF
TRBV6-6	ASSYSGSFTDTQY
TRBV11-2	ASSASPSTVYEQY
TRBV19	ASSMVVGYEQY